The clone carrying this T cell receptor beta chain appeared a few times. The sample is drawn from a study of regulatory T cells in long-lasting Graves disease. The time point was: newly diagnosed GD, antithyroid drugs for less than 3 months. From PBMCs, RNA was extracted and then used to make the TCR library. iRepertoire HTBI primers and Arm-PCR of CDR3 regions built TCR beta libraries. TCRdb reprocessed the multiplex PCR reads via MiXCR and lists one record per CDR3 protein. This sample has approximately 400,000 distinct CDR3 sequences, with about 16% found just once. V shed 6 bases and J 6 bases; nucleotides not matched to a gene: 19. Germline V lookup: CDR1 MNHEY, CDR2 SMNVEV (reference sequence). CDR3 length: 19 residues. This same sample was also part of a study on T cells in Graves' hyperthyroidism and ophthalmopathy. As reported in that work: From stable hyperthyroidism, ophthalmopathy was separated by a 13 V-J model.

The source material was peripheral blood mononuclear cells (PBMCs), sampled at new diagnosis, from a patient treated with antithyroid drugs. The clonotype comes from a woman aged 30 to 39 with Graves disease. This rearrangement joins TRBV27 to TRBJ2-3; 12 nucleotides match TRBD2. CDR3 in DNA: TGTGCCAGCAGAAGGGGGGGGGCTAGCGGGAGGGCCGCGGGGGATACGCAGTATTTT. It is translated as CASRRGGASGRAAGDTQYF.